A single sample is the source of the 10 T cell receptor beta chains below, sequenced in a study of regulatory T cells in long-lasting Graves disease. The sample's time point: newly diagnosed GD, antithyroid drugs for less than 3 months. PBMC RNA served as the TCR library source. To make TCR beta libraries, researchers used iRepertoire HTBI primers and Arm-PCR of CDR3 regions. From the multiplex PCR reads, TCRdb called clonotypes with MiXCR, one entry per CDR3 protein. The table includes under 800,000 distinct CDR3 sequences, approximately 15% detected once. The data also belong to a second study, concerning T cells in Graves' hyperthyroidism and ophthalmopathy.

This specimen was peripheral blood mononuclear cells (PBMCs), taken at new diagnosis, from a patient treated with antithyroid drugs. These receptors originate from a woman aged 30 to 39 with Graves disease.

This chain uses TRBV20-1 with TRBJ1-2; D ambiguous. Germline-derived CDR1 and CDR2 are DFQATT and SNEGSKA (reference sequence). Trimming took off 0 bases at V and 8 bases at J, with 16 bases between the two ends. There are 14 residues in the CDR3. CDR3 sequence: CSAREDISTRGYTF. In DNA form, the CDR3 reads TGCAGTGCTAGAGAGGATATATCAACGAGGGGCTACACCTTC.

This clonotype has a count of ten or more. The chain employs TRBV5-1 and TRBJ2-7; D is unresolved. The CDR3 sequence is 13 residues long. Germline CDR1 SGHRS, CDR2 YFSETQ. Trimming cost V 0 bases and J 5 bases, with 9 bases left between them. CDR3 nucleotides: TGCGCCAGCAGCTTGGTGGTAGGAGACGAGCAGTACTTC. Encoded protein: CASSLVVGDEQYF.

The chain links TRBV20-1 to TRBJ2-5, with 8 bases aligning to TRBD1. Per germline, CDR1 DFQATT and CDR2 SNEGSKA (reference sequence). V gave up 6 bases and J gave up 2 bases; unmatched junction bases: 8. The CDR3 consists of 14 residues. This CDR3 is CSANDRGRQETQYF. CDR3 nucleotide sequence: TGCAGTGCCAACGACAGGGGAAGACAAGAGACCCAGTACTTC.

In its sample, this clonotype was seen many times. V gene TRBV20-1 combines with J gene TRBJ1-5; a weak D match, TRBD1 (5 bases). The length of the CDR3 is 14 residues. The V and J ends lost 0 bases and 5 bases respectively, with 11 bases between them. Germline V gene lookup returns CDR1 DFQATT and CDR2 SNEGSKA (reference sequence). The CDR3 coding sequence is TGCAGTGCTAGAGACGGGACCGACCATCAGCCCCAGCATTTT. It translates to CSARDGTDHQPQHF.

This clonotype was seen repeatedly, ten times or more. CDR3 amino acids: CSVVTRPLLRISYNEQFF. For the CDR3, the DNA is TGCAGCGTCGTAACGCGCCCTCTCCTCCGCATCTCCTACAATGAGCAGTTCTTC. The chain recombines TRBV29-1 with TRBJ2-1; D is uncertain. The germline V gene has CDR1 SQVTM and CDR2 ANQGSEA. This CDR3 spans 18 amino acids. Trimming pared 6 bases from V and 0 bases from J, leaving 24 bases between.

There are many counts of this clonotype. J is TRBJ1-2 and V is TRBV28; unclear D gene. Germline lookup yields CDR1 MDHEN and CDR2 SYDVKM. CDR3 length: 12 amino acids. V was trimmed by 7 bases and J by 9 bases, leaving 15 bases between them. The CDR3 is CASKGGLLSYTF. The DNA of the CDR3 is TGTGCCAGCAAGGGCGGTCTCTTGAGCTACACCTTC.

This clonotype was detected ten times or more. A read error may account for a junction end that differs from germline. The chain couples TRBV27 to TRBJ2-4; D perhaps matches TRBD1 (5 bases). Per the germline V gene, CDR1 is MNHEY and CDR2 is SMNVEV (reference sequence). CDR3 length: 14 amino acids. This CDR3 is CASSPQSQQASLFF. CDR3 sequence (DNA): TGTGCCAGCAGTCCTCAATCTCAACAGGCGAGCCTCTTCTTC.

This clonotype has a count of ten or more. The chain uses TRBV7-3 and TRBJ2-7; D assignment may be TRBD1 or TRBD2 (6 bases each). Germline V gives CDR1 SGHTA, CDR2 FQGTGA. The CDR3 spans 14 residues. Trimming took 5 bases from V and 5 from J, leaving 16 bases between them. Written as DNA, the CDR3 is TGTGCCAGCAGCCTGGGGGGCGCGTCCCACGAGCAGTACTTC. It translates to CASSLGGASHEQYF.

This clonotype was counted many times. The chain has TRBV20-1 and TRBJ2-5; possibly TRBD1 for D (6 bases). V lost 5 bases and J lost 5, with 15 bases in between. Germline V lookup: CDR1 DFQATT, CDR2 SNEGSKA (reference sequence). The CDR3 is 13 residues long. For the CDR3, the DNA is TGCAGTGCTGTCGGACAGTCGGGGGAGACCCAGTACTTC. Its translation: CSAVGQSGETQYF.

V and J are TRBV12-3 or TRBV12-4 and TRBJ2-7, with D perhaps TRBD2 (5 bases). V lost 3 bases, J lost 7 bases, and 19 bases lay in between. The CDR3 contains 15 residues. In DNA, the CDR3 is TGTGCCAGCAGTTTTGGCAGGACCCAACCGGGGGAGCAGTACTTC. It specifies CASSFGRTQPGEQYF.